Listed here are 3 T cell receptor beta chains from one sample, sequenced in a study of cytomegalovirus exposure and HLA in healthy donors. Primers for the PCR totalled 60 Vbeta and 13 Jbeta. Data came from immunoSEQ multiplex PCR; TCRdb stores just in-frame clones and leaves some out. The data contain some 87,000 clones, 60% to 85% of them singletons. Sequencing was done on a sample of PBMCs. These receptors were obtained from a man younger than 30 in good health and CMV-seropositive.

The rearrangement links TRBV13 to TRBJ2-3; perhaps TRBD2 as D (6 bases). Looked up from germline, CDR1 is PRHDT and CDR2 is FYEKMQ (reference sequence). The CDR3 contains 12 residues. This CDR3 is CAGGGDKDTQYF. The CDR3 bases are TGTGCGGGGGGTGGGGATAAAGATACGCAGTATTTT.

The chain uses TRBV2 and TRBJ1-1, with D possibly matching TRBD1 (6 bases). V lost 6 bases and J lost 2, with 13 bases in between. The germline V gene has CDR1 SNHLY and CDR2 FYNNEI. This CDR3 spans 14 amino acids. The CDR3 bases are TGTGCCAGCAGAGTTTCGGACAGTAACACTGAAGCTTTCTTT. Encoded protein: CASRVSDSNTEAFF.

This clone was counted once. V is TRBV2 and J is TRBJ2-1; D gene uncertain. CDR3 length: 11 amino acids. V was trimmed by 2 bases and J by 9 bases, leaving 5 bases between them. In germline, CDR1 is SNHLY, CDR2 FYNNEI. CDR3 region: CASSEIGEQFF. The CDR3 DNA follows: TGTGCCAGCAGTGAAATCGGTGAGCAGTTCTTC. The full variable domain, completed using reference TRBV2 and TRBJ2-1, is EPEVTQTPSHQVTQMGQEVILRCVPISNHLYFYWYRQILGQKVEFLVSFYNNEISEKSEIFDDQFSVERPDGSNFTLKIRSTKLEDSAMYFCASSEIGEQFFGPGTRLTVL.